This TCR beta chain emerged from a study of CD8+ T cells in alopecia areata. Study-wide results and caveats: Scalp sequencing captures resident alphabeta T cells of normal skin too. Among patients, TCR sharing was less clear than in mice, a difference possibly due in part to HLA diversity in the patient population.

With regard to this clone: The antigen is undetermined.

The germline gives CDR1 SGHRS, CDR2 YFSETQ. CDR3 length: 13 residues. Trimming shortened V by 0 bases and J by 3 bases, and 3 bases separated the two germline ends. As the sequencing template, cDNA was produced by extracting RNA and reverse transcribing it. Method: immunoSEQ multiplex PCR; TCRdb's copy keeps in-frame clones and lacks some. The table lists about 110,000 clones, 59% of them singletons. From PBMCs, CD4+ and CD8+ T cells were sorted. Sequencing input: CD8+ T cells sorted from blood. J is TRBJ2-2 and V is TRBV5-1; D remains ambiguous. This sequence was found in a human donor in good health. This chain's CDR3 is CASSLAYTGELFF. The CDR3 nucleotides read TGCGCCAGCAGCTTGGCTTACACCGGGGAGCTGTTTTTT. Complete variable domain (other parts from reference TRBV5-1 and TRBJ2-2): KAGVTQTPRYLIKTRGQQVTLSCSPISGHRSVSWYQQTPGQGLQFLFEYFSETQRNKGNFPGRFSGRQFSNSRSEMNVSTLELGDSALYLCASSLAYTGELFFGEGSRLTVL.